This entry lists 14 T cell receptor beta chains sequenced from one sample in a study of technical replicates of blood from a few donors. The protocol was immunoSEQ multiplex PCR, while the TCRdb copy is restricted to in-frame clones and leaves out a portion. The repertoire consists of around 50,000 clones, with approximately 95% occurring once and the leading ten covering 0.35% to 0.5%. Material for sequencing was T cells isolated from PBMCs. Receptors originate from a human donor in good health.

The chain is built from TRBV4-1 and TRBJ2-4; the D gene is possibly TRBD1 (5 bases). V gave up 4 bases and J gave up 0 bases, with 13 bases separating them. The CDR3 runs to 16 residues. Germline CDR1 reads MGHRA; CDR2 reads YSYEKL. The CDR3 here is CASSPQDTLAKNIQYF. CDR3 sequence (DNA): TGCGCCAGCAGCCCTCAGGACACACTAGCCAAAAACATTCAGTACTTC.

This chain uses TRBV5-6 with TRBJ2-5; no clear D gene. The germline gives CDR1 SGHDT, CDR2 YYEEEE. V was pared by 1 base and J by 0 bases, with 7 bases between. The CDR3 runs to 14 residues. CDR3 amino acids: CASSLYNYQETQYF. CDR3 bases: TGTGCCAGCAGCTTGTATAACTACCAAGAGACCCAGTACTTC.

This sequence joins TRBV7-6 and TRBJ1-1; D uncertain. V was pared by 2 bases and J by 4 bases, with 14 bases between. CDR1 is SGHVS and CDR2 is FNYEAQ in the germline V gene. The CDR3 length is 15 residues. The CDR3 coding sequence is TGTGCCAGCAGCTTATCAGTCGATATTGGCACTGAAGCTTTCTTT. Its protein is CASSLSVDIGTEAFF.

The J gene is TRBJ1-5, the V gene TRBV11-2; D is perhaps TRBD1 (6 bases). The V gene's germline CDR1 is SGHAT and CDR2 FQNNGV. Trimming left V 3 bases short and J 10 bases short, with 16 bases between. The CDR3 contains 14 residues. The CDR3 region has the DNA TGTGCCAGCAGCTTCAATCAGGGGAATCGTCCCCAGCATTTT. Translating gives CASSFNQGNRPQHF.

This clone turned up a few times. The J gene is TRBJ2-2, the V gene TRBV2; 11 bases map to TRBD2. This CDR3 comprises 15 residues. Germline V CDR1 and CDR2: SNHLY, FYNNEI. The junction had 6 bases not matched to a gene; V was cut back by 6 bases and J by 6 bases. The CDR3 DNA sequence: TGTGCCAGCAGCGCTAATAGCGGGAGGGCCGGGGAGCTGTTTTTT. It codes for CASSANSGRAGELFF.

This chain uses TRBV30 with TRBJ2-1, with TRBD2 as a possible D gene (6 bases). V dropped 0 bases and J dropped 7 bases, with 13 bases sitting between them. The germline V gene encodes CDR1 GTSNPN and CDR2 SVGIG (reference sequence). The CDR3 is made up of 14 amino acids. The CDR3, as DNA: TGTGCCTGGAGTGTCGGGAGCAACGGTAATGAGCAGTTCTTC. Translation gives CAWSVGSNGNEQFF.

The chain recombines TRBV10-1 with TRBJ2-7, with no clear D. Germline values: CDR1 WNHNN, CDR2 SYGVQD (reference sequence). V was cut by 2 bases and J by 3 bases, with 8 bases left in between. The CDR3 is made up of 13 amino acids. Here the CDR3 DNA reads TGCGCCAGCAGTGAGACCCTAGTCTACGAGCAGTACTTC. Protein sequence: CASSETLVYEQYF.

The chain joins TRBV9 to TRBJ2-7, with a possible D match to TRBD2 (7 bases). Germline CDR1 SGDLS, CDR2 YYNGEE. The CDR3 is 15 amino acids. The ends were cut back, 7 bases at V and 7 bases at J, with 24 bases in the middle. The CDR3 protein is CASAHGEGRRGEQYF. The CDR3 DNA sequence: TGTGCCAGCGCCCATGGGGAGGGCCGAAGGGGGGAGCAGTACTTC.

The rearrangement uses TRBV2 and TRBJ2-1; 12 bases map to TRBD2. The CDR3 sequence is 14 residues long. After removal of 7 bases from V and 4 bases from J, the junction contained 2 bases not matched to a gene. The germline V gene encodes CDR1 SNHLY and CDR2 FYNNEI. CDR3: CASTGTSGYNEQFF. CDR3 sequence (DNA): TGTGCCAGCACCGGGACTAGCGGGTACAATGAGCAGTTCTTC.

The chain is built from TRBV7-9 and TRBJ1-2; 9 positions agree with TRBD1. The CDR3 has 17 residues. V dropped 7 bases and J dropped 5; count of bases not matched to a gene: 17. The germline V gene has CDR1 SEHNR and CDR2 FQNEAQ (reference sequence). CDR3 DNA: TGTGCCAGCACGAAATCCCCCGGGACAGGGAATCTGTATGGCTACACCTTC. Its translation is CASTKSPGTGNLYGYTF.

V and J are TRBV27 and TRBJ2-1; 12 nucleotides match TRBD2. CDR3 length: 16 amino acids. Germline values: CDR1 MNHEY, CDR2 SMNVEV (reference sequence). The junction had 8 bases not matched to a gene; V was cut back by 4 bases and J by 7 bases. The CDR3 spells CASSSRLAGVQNEQFF. In nucleotides, the CDR3 is TGTGCCAGCAGTTCGCGACTAGCGGGAGTTCAAAATGAGCAGTTCTTC.

This chain links TRBV5-4 with TRBJ2-3, with a possible D match to TRBD2 (5 bases). The V and J ends lost 2 bases and 1 base respectively, with 14 bases between them. Germline V CDR1 and CDR2: SGHNT, YYREEE (reference sequence). CDR3 length: 16 amino acids. The CDR3 bases are TGTGCCAGCAGCTTCTATCACGGAGGCGGCACAGATACGCAGTATTTT. This codes for CASSFYHGGGTDTQYF.

The chain couples TRBV30 to TRBJ1-5, with D tentatively TRBD1 (5 bases). The V gene lost 0 bases and the J gene lost 4 bases, with 22 bases spanning the gap. Germline V gene sequence: CDR1 GTSNPN, CDR2 SVGIG (reference sequence). CDR3 length: 18 residues. As DNA, the CDR3 is TGTGCCTGGAGTGTACACAAGGGTTTGGCAGGGTGGAATCAGCCCCAGCATTTT. Its translation is CAWSVHKGLAGWNQPQHF.

The genes are TRBV6-6 and TRBJ1-5; 7 bases align to TRBD1. This CDR3 is built from 15 residues. Germline trimming cut 8 bases from V and 3 bases from J; bases unmatched to any gene: 10. CDR1 MNHNY and CDR2 SVGAGI come from the germline V gene (reference sequence). DNA for the CDR3: TGTGCCAGCGTGGCTGGGACAGTCCTCAATCAGCCCCAGCATTTT. It encodes CASVAGTVLNQPQHF.